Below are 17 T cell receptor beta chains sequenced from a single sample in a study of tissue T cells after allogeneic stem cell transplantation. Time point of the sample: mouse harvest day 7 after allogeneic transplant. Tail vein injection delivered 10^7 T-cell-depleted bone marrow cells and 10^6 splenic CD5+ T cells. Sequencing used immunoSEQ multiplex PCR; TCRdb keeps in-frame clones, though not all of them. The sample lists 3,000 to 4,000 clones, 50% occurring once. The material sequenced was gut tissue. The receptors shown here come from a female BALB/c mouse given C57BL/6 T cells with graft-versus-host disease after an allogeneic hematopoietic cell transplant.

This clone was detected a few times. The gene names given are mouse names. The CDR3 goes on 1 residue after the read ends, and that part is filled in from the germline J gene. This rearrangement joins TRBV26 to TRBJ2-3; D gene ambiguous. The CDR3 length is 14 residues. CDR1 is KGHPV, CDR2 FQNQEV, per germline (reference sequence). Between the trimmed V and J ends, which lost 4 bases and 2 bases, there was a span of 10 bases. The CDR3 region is CASSPLGNAETLYF. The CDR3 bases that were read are TGTGCCAGCAGTCCTCTCGGGAATGCAGAAACGCTGTAT.

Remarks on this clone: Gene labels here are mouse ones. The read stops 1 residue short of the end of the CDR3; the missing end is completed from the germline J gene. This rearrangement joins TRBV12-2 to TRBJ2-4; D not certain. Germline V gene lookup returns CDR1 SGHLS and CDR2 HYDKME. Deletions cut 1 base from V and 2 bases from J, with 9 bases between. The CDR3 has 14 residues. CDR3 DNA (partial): TGTGCCAGCTCTCTTACAGAAATTCAAAACACCTTGTAC. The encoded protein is CASSLTEIQNTLY. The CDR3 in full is CASSLTEIQNTLYF. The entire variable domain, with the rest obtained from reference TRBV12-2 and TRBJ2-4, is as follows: NSGVVQSPRYIIKGKGERSILKCIPISGHLSVAWYQQTQGQELKFFIQHYDKMERDKGNLPSRFSVQQFDDYHSEMNMSALELEDSAVYFCASSLTEIQNTLYFGAGTRLSVL.

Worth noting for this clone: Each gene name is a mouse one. CDR3 DNA (partial): TGTGCCAGCAGCTTCGGCAGGGGTAACACCGGGCAGCTCTAC. This translates into CASSFGRGNTGQLY. The whole CDR3 protein reads CASSFGRGNTGQLYF. The chain has TRBV3 and TRBJ2-2, with a tentative D call TRBD1 (6 bases). The read terminates 1 residue before the CDR3 end, so the remaining end is supplied by the germline J gene. This CDR3 has 15 residues. Germline CDR1 reads SNHLY; CDR2 reads FYNGKV (reference sequence). Between the trimmed V and J ends, which lost 3 bases and 2 bases, there was a span of 10 bases.

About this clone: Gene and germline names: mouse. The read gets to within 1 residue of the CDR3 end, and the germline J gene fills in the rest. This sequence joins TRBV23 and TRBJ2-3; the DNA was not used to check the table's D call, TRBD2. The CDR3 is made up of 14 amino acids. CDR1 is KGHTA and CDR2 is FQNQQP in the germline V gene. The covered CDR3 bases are TGCTCCAGCAGCGACTGGGGGGGCGTGAAAACGCTGTAT. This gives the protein CSSSDWGGVKTLY. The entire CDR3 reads CSSSDWGGVKTLYF.

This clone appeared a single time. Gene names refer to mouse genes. CDR3 bases read: TGTGCCAGCAGCCAAGATCGGGACAGGGGGAGAGAAGTCTTC. Its translation is CASSQDRDRGREVF. The complete CDR3 protein is CASSQDRDRGREVFF. The J gene is TRBJ1-1, the V gene TRBV5; 11 nucleotides line up with TRBD1. The CDR3 end is not reached by the read, which stops 1 residue before it; the germline J gene fills it in. CDR1 and CDR2 from the germline V gene are LGHNA and YNLKQL (reference sequence). The CDR3 runs 15 residues. V gave up 0 bases and J gave up 7 bases; unmatched junction bases: 4.

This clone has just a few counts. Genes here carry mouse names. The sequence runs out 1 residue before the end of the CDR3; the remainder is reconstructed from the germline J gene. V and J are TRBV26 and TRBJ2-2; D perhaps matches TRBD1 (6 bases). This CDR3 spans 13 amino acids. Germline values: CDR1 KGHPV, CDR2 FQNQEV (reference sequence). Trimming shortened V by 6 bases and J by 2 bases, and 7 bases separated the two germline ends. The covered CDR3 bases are TGTGCCAGCAGAGGACAGAACACCGGGCAGCTCTAC. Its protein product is CASRGQNTGQLY. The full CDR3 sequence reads CASRGQNTGQLYF.

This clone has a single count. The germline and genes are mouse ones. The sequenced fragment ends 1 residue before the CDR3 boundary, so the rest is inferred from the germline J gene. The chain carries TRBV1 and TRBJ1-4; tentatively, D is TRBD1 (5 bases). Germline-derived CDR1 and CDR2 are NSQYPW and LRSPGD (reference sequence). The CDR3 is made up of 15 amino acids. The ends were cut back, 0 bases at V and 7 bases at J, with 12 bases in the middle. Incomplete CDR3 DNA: TGCACCTGCAGTGCAGAGAGGGGAGGTGGCGAAAGATTATTT. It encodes CTCSAERGGGERLF. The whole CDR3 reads CTCSAERGGGERLFF.

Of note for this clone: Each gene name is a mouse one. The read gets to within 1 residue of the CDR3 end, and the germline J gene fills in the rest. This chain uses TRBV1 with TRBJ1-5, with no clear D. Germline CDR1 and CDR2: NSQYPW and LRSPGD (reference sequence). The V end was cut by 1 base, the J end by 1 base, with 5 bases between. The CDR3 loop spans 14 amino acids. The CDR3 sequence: CTCSAGTNNQAPLF. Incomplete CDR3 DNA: TGCACCTGCAGTGCAGGCACGAACAACCAGGCTCCGCTT.

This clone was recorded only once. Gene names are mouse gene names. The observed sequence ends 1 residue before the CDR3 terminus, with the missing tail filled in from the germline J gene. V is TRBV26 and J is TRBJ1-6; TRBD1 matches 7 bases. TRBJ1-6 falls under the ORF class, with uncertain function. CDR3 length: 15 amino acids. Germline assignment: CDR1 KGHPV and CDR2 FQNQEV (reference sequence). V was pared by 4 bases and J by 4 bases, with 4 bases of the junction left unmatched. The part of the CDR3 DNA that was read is TGTGCCAGCAGTCCACGACAGGGATATAATTCGCCCCTCTAC. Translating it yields CASSPRQGYNSPLY. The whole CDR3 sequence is CASSPRQGYNSPLYF.

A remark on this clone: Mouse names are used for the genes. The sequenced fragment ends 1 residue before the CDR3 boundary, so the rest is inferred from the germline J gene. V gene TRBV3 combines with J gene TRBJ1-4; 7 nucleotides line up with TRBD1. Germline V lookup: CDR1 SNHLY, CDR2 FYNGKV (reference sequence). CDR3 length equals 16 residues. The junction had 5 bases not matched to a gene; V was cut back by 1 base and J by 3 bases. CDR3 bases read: TGTGCCAGCAGCTTAGAAGGCCAGGGGGCCAACGAAAGATTATTT. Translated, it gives CASSLEGQGANERLF. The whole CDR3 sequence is CASSLEGQGANERLFF.

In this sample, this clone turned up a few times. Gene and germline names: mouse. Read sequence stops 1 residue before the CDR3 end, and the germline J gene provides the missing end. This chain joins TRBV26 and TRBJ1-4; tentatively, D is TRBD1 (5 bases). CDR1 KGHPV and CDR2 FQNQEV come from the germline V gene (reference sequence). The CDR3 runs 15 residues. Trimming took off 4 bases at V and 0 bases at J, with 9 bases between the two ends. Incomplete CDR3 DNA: TGTGCCAGCAGTCCCCGGACAATTTCCAACGAAAGATTATTT. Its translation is CASSPRTISNERLF. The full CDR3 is CASSPRTISNERLFF. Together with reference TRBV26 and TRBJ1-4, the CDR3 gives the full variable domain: NSKVIQTPRYLVKGQGQKAKMRCIPEKGHPVVFWYQQNKNNEFKFLINFQNQEVLQQIDMTEKRFSAECPSNSPCSLEIQSSEAGDSALYLCASSPRTISNERLFFGHGTKLSVL.

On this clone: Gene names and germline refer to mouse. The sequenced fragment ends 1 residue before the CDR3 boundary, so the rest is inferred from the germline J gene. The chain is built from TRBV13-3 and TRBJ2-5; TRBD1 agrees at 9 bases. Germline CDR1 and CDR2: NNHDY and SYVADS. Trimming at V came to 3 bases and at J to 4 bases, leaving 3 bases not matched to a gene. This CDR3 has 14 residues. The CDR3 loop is CASSGGDREDTQYF. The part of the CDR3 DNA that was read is TGTGCCAGCAGTGGAGGGGACAGGGAAGACACCCAGTAC.

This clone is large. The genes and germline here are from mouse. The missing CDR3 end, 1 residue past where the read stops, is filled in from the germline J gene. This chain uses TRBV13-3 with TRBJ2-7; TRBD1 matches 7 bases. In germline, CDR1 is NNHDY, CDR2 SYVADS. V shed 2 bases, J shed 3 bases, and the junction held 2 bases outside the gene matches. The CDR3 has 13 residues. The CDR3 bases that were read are TGTGCCAGCAGTGACAGGGGGATCTATGAACAGTAC. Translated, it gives CASSDRGIYEQY. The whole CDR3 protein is CASSDRGIYEQYF.

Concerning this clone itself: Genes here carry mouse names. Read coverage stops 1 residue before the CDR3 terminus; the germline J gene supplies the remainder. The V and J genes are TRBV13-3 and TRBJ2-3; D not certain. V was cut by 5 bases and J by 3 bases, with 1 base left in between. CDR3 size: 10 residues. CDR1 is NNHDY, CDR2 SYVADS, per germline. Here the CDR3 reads CASRAETLYF. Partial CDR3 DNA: TGTGCCAGCAGGGCAGAAACGCTGTAT.

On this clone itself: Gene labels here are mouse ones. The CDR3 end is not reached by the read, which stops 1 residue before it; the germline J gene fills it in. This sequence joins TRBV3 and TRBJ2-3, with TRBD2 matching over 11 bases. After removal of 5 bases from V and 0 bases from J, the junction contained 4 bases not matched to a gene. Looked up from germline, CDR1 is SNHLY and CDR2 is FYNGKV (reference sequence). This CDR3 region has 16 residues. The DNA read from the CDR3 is TGTGCCAGCAGCACCGGACTGGGGGGTAGTGCAGAAACGCTGTAT. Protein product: CASSTGLGGSAETLY. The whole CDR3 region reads CASSTGLGGSAETLYF. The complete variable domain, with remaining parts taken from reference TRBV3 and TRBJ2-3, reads GPKVLQIPSHQIIDMGQMVTLNCDPVSNHLYFYWYKQILGQQMEFLVNFYNGKVMEKSKLFKDQFSVERPDGSYFTLKIQPTALEDSAVYFCASSTGLGGSAETLYFGSGTRLTVL.

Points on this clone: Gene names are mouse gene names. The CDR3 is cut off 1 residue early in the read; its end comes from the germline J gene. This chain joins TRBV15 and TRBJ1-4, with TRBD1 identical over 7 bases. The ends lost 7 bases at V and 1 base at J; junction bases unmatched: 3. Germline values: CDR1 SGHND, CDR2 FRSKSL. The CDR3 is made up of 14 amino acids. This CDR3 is CASNRQGSNERLFF. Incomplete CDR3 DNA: TGTGCCAGCAATCGACAGGGTTCCAACGAAAGATTATTT.

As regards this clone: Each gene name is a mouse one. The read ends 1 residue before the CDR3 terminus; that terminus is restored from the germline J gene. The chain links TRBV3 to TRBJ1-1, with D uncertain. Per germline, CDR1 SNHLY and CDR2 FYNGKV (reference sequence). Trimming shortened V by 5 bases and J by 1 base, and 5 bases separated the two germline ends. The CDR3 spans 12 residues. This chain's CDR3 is CASSPGNTEVFF. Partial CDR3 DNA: TGTGCCAGCAGCCCAGGGAACACAGAAGTCTTC.